This passage covers 32 T cell receptor beta chains from one sample sequenced in a study of molecular identifiers for immune sequencing clone quantification (dated by TCRdb to 2016 to 2019). The method behind the library was PCR. Sequencing took place on a NextSeq 500. TCRdb reworked the public reads: Q25 trimming with fastp, MiXCR clone assembly, productive beta chains retained. Rows merge per CDR3 protein into single entries with the most common DNA and genes. Present in this sample are nearly 650,000 distinct CDR3 sequences, around 25% of which were seen just once. The ten most abundant clones make up 0.7% to 0.95% of the sample. Sequenced: naive CD8+ T cells from blood, with Jurkat cell RNA spiked in. The sample's cell subset or site label is to be understood as: FACS-sorted CD8+CD4-CCR7+CD45RA+ naive T cells. The receptors come from a human donor in good health. Some libraries in this study had Jurkat cell RNA spiked in.

This clonotype was seen only a few times. CDR3 loop: CASSLTPGVVFNTEAFF. The CDR3, as DNA: TGTGCCAGCAGTTTAACGCCAGGGGTGGTTTTTAACACTGAAGCTTTCTTT. V gene TRBV27 combines with J gene TRBJ1-1, with D perhaps matching TRBD1 (6 bases). CDR1 and CDR2 (germline): MNHEY, SMNVEV (reference sequence). The CDR3 is made up of 17 amino acids. The V end lost 2 bases, the J end lost 2 bases, and 18 bases lay between the germline ends.

The table lists this clonotype with a few counts. The V and J genes are TRBV27 and TRBJ2-7; 7 positions match TRBD2. V was clipped by 4 bases and J by 1 base; unmatched bases: 7. Germline V gene data show CDR1 as MNHEY and CDR2 as SMNVEV (reference sequence). This CDR3 region has 15 residues. The CDR3 DNA reads TGTGCCAGCAGTTCGGGACTACTGGCTTCCTACGAGCAGTACTTC. Translated, it gives CASSSGLLASYEQYF.

As to this clonotype: One junction end does not reproduce the germline sequence, and a read error may be involved. This rearrangement joins TRBV4-3 to TRBJ1-6; TRBD1 matches at 7 bases. The CDR3 has 16 amino acids. CDR1 and CDR2 (germline): LGHNA, YSLEER. The CDR3 here is CTSSQDSQGWDSPLHF. As DNA, the CDR3 is TGCACCAGCAGCCAAGATTCACAGGGGTGGGATTCACCCCTCCACTTT.

Comment on this clonotype: Being one base from a much bigger clone, this may be a read error. The chain carries TRBV7-8 and TRBJ2-5, with D perhaps matching TRBD1 (6 bases). This CDR3 is built from 19 residues. Germline CDR1 reads SGHVS; CDR2 reads FQNEAQ. As DNA, the CDR3 is TGTGCCAGCAGCTTAGGTTGGCTTCTGGACAGAGATAGCCAAGAGCCCCAGTACTTC. Translated: CASSLGWLLDRDSQEPQYF.

The chain recombines TRBV24-1 with TRBJ2-2; perhaps TRBD2 as D (6 bases). This CDR3 has 16 amino acids. Trimming took 4 bases from V and 3 from J, leaving 14 bases between them. Germline V gives CDR1 KGHDR, CDR2 SFDVKD. The chain's CDR3 is CATSDRSSGYTGELFF. In nucleotides, the CDR3 is TGTGCCACCAGTGACAGGAGTAGCGGATACACCGGGGAGCTGTTTTTT.

This clonotype was seen more than once but under ten times. V and J are TRBV7-6 and TRBJ1-6; TRBD1 agrees at 9 bases. From germline, CDR1 is SGHVS and CDR2 FNYEAQ. CDR3 length: 15 amino acids. The ends lost 0 bases at V and 10 bases at J; junction bases unmatched: 4. CDR3 amino acids: CASSLAGQGSSPLHF. The DNA for the CDR3 is TGTGCCAGCAGCTTAGCGGGACAGGGAAGCTCACCCCTCCACTTT.

This clonotype was found many times. The rearrangement joins TRBV9 to TRBJ2-6, with TRBD2 as a possible D gene (5 bases). Germline V gene lookup returns CDR1 SGDLS and CDR2 YYNGEE. The V gene lost 3 bases and the J gene lost 1 base, with 17 bases spanning the gap. The CDR3 loop spans 18 amino acids. This CDR3 reads CASSAIGVSSSGANVLTF. The CDR3 nucleotides are TGTGCCAGCAGCGCAATCGGGGTGTCGAGTTCTGGGGCCAACGTCCTGACTTTC. Complete variable domain (other parts from reference TRBV9 and TRBJ2-6): DSGVTQTPKHLITATGQRVTLRCSPRSGDLSVYWYQQSLDQGLQFLIQYYNGEERAKGNILERFSAQQFPDLHSELNLSSLELGDSALYFCASSAIGVSSSGANVLTFGAGSRLTVL.

Ten or more counts support this clonotype. The CDR3 sequence: CASSSADRARDEQYF. The DNA for the CDR3 is TGTGCCAGCAGCTCCGCGGACAGGGCGCGCGACGAGCAGTACTTC. The chain joins TRBV13 to TRBJ2-7; 8 nucleotides agree with TRBD1. With V trimmed by 4 bases and J by 5 bases, 10 bases remained unmatched. This CDR3 contains 15 residues. From germline, CDR1 is PRHDT and CDR2 FYEKMQ (reference sequence).

The sample holds a few counts of this clonotype. CDR3 loop: CASSGSGTSGGHRPYNEQFF. The DNA of the CDR3 is TGTGCCAGCAGTGGAAGCGGGACTAGCGGGGGACACCGCCCATACAATGAGCAGTTCTTC. The chain joins TRBV27 to TRBJ2-1, with TRBD2 matching over 14 bases. V was pared by 5 bases and J by 4 bases, with 16 bases of the junction left unmatched. This CDR3 is 20 amino acids long. Germline V CDR1 and CDR2: MNHEY, SMNVEV (reference sequence).

Note on this clonotype: A read error may produce the germline difference seen at one junction end. The J gene is TRBJ2-3, the V gene TRBV29-1; 8 bases match TRBD2. The length of the CDR3 is 14 residues. Germline CDR1 SQVTM, CDR2 ANQGSEA. CDR3 protein: CSVKTSDRTNTQYF. The CDR3 nucleotides are TGCAGCGTTAAGACTAGCGACCGCACAAATACGCAATATTTT.

This clonotype has a count of ten or more. The gene calls are TRBV28 and TRBJ1-5; possible D gene TRBD1, 6 bases. This CDR3 has 17 residues. V was clipped by 1 base and J by 11 bases, with 24 bases between them. Germline loops: CDR1 MDHEN, CDR2 SYDVKM. CDR3 nucleotide sequence: TGTGCCAGCAGTTTATATGGGGGGCGACAGGAGGATTTTACCCAGCATTTT. Its protein product is CASSLYGGRQEDFTQHF.

Note on this clonotype: The CDR3 end shows no conserved phenylalanine or tryptophan, and so a read error is likely. V gene TRBV4-3 combines with J gene TRBJ2-1, with D perhaps TRBD2 (5 bases). Germline V gene lookup returns CDR1 LGHNA and CDR2 YSLEER. V gave up 0 bases and J gave up 1 base, with 10 bases separating them. The CDR3 spans 16 residues. CDR3 residues: CASSQDSSTSYNEQFL. The CDR3 DNA is TGCGCCAGCAGCCAAGATTCTAGCACGTCCTACAATGAGCAGTTCCTC.

This clonotype showed up just a few times. The rearrangement uses TRBV4-1 and TRBJ2-6; no clear D gene. The CDR3 has 16 amino acids. Trimming shortened V by 3 bases and J by 1 base, and 10 bases separated the two germline ends. Germline CDR1 and CDR2: MGHRA and YSYEKL. As DNA, the CDR3 is TGCGCCAGCAGCCAGGGCGGAAGGTCTGGGGCCAACGTCCTGACTTTC. Translating gives CASSQGGRSGANVLTF.

To note about this clonotype: This sequence may be a read error, since a much larger clone differs from it by one base. The chain recombines TRBV12-3 or TRBV12-4 with TRBJ2-5; D is possibly TRBD2 (6 bases). There are 15 residues in the CDR3. V lost 6 bases and J 9 bases, leaving 23 bases between the germline ends. CDR3 in DNA: TGTGCCAGCAGCTCCAGTTTCGGGGGTGGTGAGGCCCAGTACTTC. Translation: CASSSSFGGGEAQYF.

This clonotype was counted ten times or more. This sequence joins TRBV6-5 and TRBJ1-1, with a possible D match to TRBD1 (5 bases). The CDR3 totals 14 residues. The V end lost 7 bases, the J end lost 3 bases, and 15 bases lay between the germline ends. The germline V gene has CDR1 MNHEY and CDR2 SVGAGI. The CDR3 region is CASNSLPGYTEAFF. CDR3 bases: TGTGCCAGCAATTCCCTACCAGGGTACACTGAAGCTTTCTTT.

In this sample, this clonotype turned up a few times. The chain recombines TRBV27 with TRBJ1-4; D might be TRBD1 (6 bases). Per germline, CDR1 MNHEY and CDR2 SMNVEV (reference sequence). V was cut by 2 bases and J by 2 bases, with 6 bases left in between. The CDR3 loop spans 14 amino acids. DNA of the CDR3: TGTGCCAGCAGTTTACAGGGGACTAATGAAAAACTGTTTTTT. It specifies CASSLQGTNEKLFF.

The sample holds many counts of this clonotype. This chain joins TRBV10-2 and TRBJ1-6; no firm D call. This CDR3 contains 11 residues. Germline V gives CDR1 WSHSY, CDR2 SAAADI. The V gene lost 2 bases and the J gene lost 14 bases, with 7 bases spanning the gap. Written as DNA, the CDR3 is TGCGCCAGCAGTGAGCACGTGGCCCTCCACTTT. Translating gives CASSEHVALHF.

The chain has TRBV6-1 and TRBJ2-7, with D tentatively TRBD1 (6 bases). Germline-derived CDR1 and CDR2 are MNHNS and SASEGT. V lost 1 base, J lost 2 bases, and 9 bases lay in between. The CDR3 spans 14 residues. CDR3 bases: TGTGCCAGCAGTGAAGGAGGACAGACCTACGAGCAGTACTTC. Its translation is CASSEGGQTYEQYF.

This clonotype has at least ten counts. This chain connects TRBV30 to TRBJ2-5; maybe TRBD1 (5 bases). The CDR3 runs to 13 residues. Germline V lookup: CDR1 GTSNPN, CDR2 SVGIG (reference sequence). V was cut by 1 base and J by 6 bases, with 12 bases left in between. The CDR3 region has the DNA TGTGCCTGGAGTGCCCAGGGCGTGCAGACCCAGTACTTC. Amino acids: CAWSAQGVQTQYF.

This clonotype was counted once. The chain recombines TRBV6-5 with TRBJ2-7, with D unresolved. From germline, CDR1 is MNHEY and CDR2 SVGAGI. Trimming took 2 bases from V and 4 from J, leaving 9 bases between them. The CDR3 runs 13 residues. CDR3 residues: CASSYPPGYEQYF. In DNA, the CDR3 is TGTGCCAGCAGTTACCCCCCAGGATACGAGCAGTACTTC.

This clonotype was detected many times. The chain couples TRBV4-3 to TRBJ1-5; possible D gene TRBD1, 5 bases. This CDR3 is built from 15 residues. V lost 1 base to trimming and J lost 2 bases, with 9 bases between them. Germline V gives CDR1 LGHNA, CDR2 YSLEER. The CDR3 DNA sequence: TGCGCCAGCAGCCAAGTCGGACATGGCAATCAGCCCCAGCATTTT. Its protein product is CASSQVGHGNQPQHF.

V gene TRBV4-1 combines with J gene TRBJ1-2; perhaps TRBD1 as D (6 bases). Trimming left V 2 bases short and J 4 bases short, with 14 bases between. The CDR3 is made up of 15 amino acids. The germline CDR1 and CDR2 sequences are MGHRA and YSYEKL. As DNA, the CDR3 is TGCGCCAGCAGCCAAAATACAGGGCAACTCTATGGCTACACCTTC. Encoded protein: CASSQNTGQLYGYTF.

This clonotype was found a few times. The chain has TRBV7-6 and TRBJ2-7, with D maybe TRBD2 (6 bases). The V gene lost 1 base and the J gene lost 6 bases, with 13 bases spanning the gap. Germline assignment: CDR1 SGHVS and CDR2 FNYEAQ. CDR3 length equals 14 residues. The CDR3 DNA follows: TGTGCCAGCAGCTTAGGGCCCGGGGGTAGCGAGCAGTACTTC. It yields the protein CASSLGPGGSEQYF.

The V gene is TRBV12-5, the J gene TRBJ2-1; 9 bases are a match to TRBD2. Germline V gene lookup returns CDR1 LGHNT and CDR2 FRNRAP. V was clipped by 3 bases and J by 13 bases; unmatched bases: 13. CDR3 length equals 15 residues. DNA for the CDR3: TGTGCTAGTGGTTTCCTAGCGGGGACCCATCCGGTACAGTTCTTC. Protein product: CASGFLAGTHPVQFF.

This clonotype was detected a few times. V is TRBV13 and J is TRBJ2-5; TRBD1 matches 8 bases. CDR3 length equals 15 residues. Germline CDR1 is PRHDT and CDR2 is FYEKMQ (reference sequence). V dropped 8 bases and J dropped 2; count of bases not matched to a gene: 10. CDR3: CASGPPGGSQETQYF. The DNA for the CDR3 is TGTGCCAGCGGTCCCCCAGGGGGCTCACAAGAGACCCAGTACTTC. The whole variable domain, remainder taken from reference TRBV13 and TRBJ2-5, is AAGVIQSPRHLIKEKRETATLKCYPIPRHDTVYWYQQGPGQDPQFLISFYEKMQSDKGSIPDRFSAQQFSDYHSELNMSSLELGDSALYFCASGPPGGSQETQYFGPGTRLLVL.

Comment on this clonotype: A much larger clone sits a single nucleotide away, making a read error possible. The CDR3 here is CATSDLDSTDRQYF. The DNA for the CDR3 is TGTGCCACCAGTGATTTGGACAGCACAGATAGGCAGTATTTT. J is TRBJ2-3 and V is TRBV24-1; D might be TRBD1 (5 bases). Looked up from germline, CDR1 is KGHDR and CDR2 is SFDVKD. The CDR3 loop spans 14 amino acids.

This clonotype has a count of ten or more. One end of the junction is discordant with germline, which a read error may explain. V is TRBV28 and J is TRBJ1-5; 9 bases map to TRBD1. In germline, CDR1 is MDHEN, CDR2 SYDVKM. The CDR3 length is 16 residues. The CDR3 sequence is CASRLYRGPSSQPQHF. CDR3 in DNA: TGTGCCAGCAGATTATACAGGGGGCCCTCCAGTCAGCCCCAGCATTTT. The full variable domain, with the rest looked up from reference TRBV28 and TRBJ1-5, is DVKVTQSSRYLVKRTGEKVFLECVQDMDHENMFWYRQDPGLGLRLIYFSYDVKMKEKGDIPEGYSVSREKKERFSLILESASTNQTSMYLCASRLYRGPSSQPQHFGDGTRLSIL.

The gene calls are TRBV20-1 and TRBJ2-1; 8 nucleotides align to TRBD1. The germline V gene encodes CDR1 DFQATT and CDR2 SNEGSKA (reference sequence). The CDR3 contains 14 residues. The V gene end was trimmed by 6 bases and the J gene end by 6 bases; junction bases not matched to a gene: 10. In DNA form, the CDR3 reads TGCAGTGCCCTACCGGGACAGGCTCTCAATGAGCAGTTCTTC. Its protein is CSALPGQALNEQFF.

This clonotype showed up many times. DNA of the CDR3: TGCAGCGTTGTCCCGCTTTGGGGGAGTGTCACAGATACGCAGTATTTT. Its protein product is CSVVPLWGSVTDTQYF. The chain carries TRBV29-1 and TRBJ2-3, with D perhaps assigned TRBD1 or TRBD2 (5 bases each). The V gene's germline CDR1 is SQVTM and CDR2 ANQGSEA. The CDR3 consists of 16 residues. Trimming stripped 4 bases from V and 2 bases from J, with 19 bases between.

The rearrangement uses TRBV7-2 and TRBJ1-1, with 7 bases fitting TRBD1. Germline V gene lookup returns CDR1 SGHTA and CDR2 FQGNSA. The CDR3 is 12 residues long. The V and J ends lost 2 bases and 9 bases, in that order; junction bases with no gene match: 3. CDR3 protein: CASSLKGAKAFF. CDR3 bases: TGTGCCAGCAGCTTAAAGGGGGCTAAAGCTTTCTTT.

This clonotype was counted at least ten times. V gene TRBV12-3 or TRBV12-4 combines with J gene TRBJ1-1; TRBD1 might be the D (6 bases). The CDR3 is 13 residues long. V was clipped by 4 bases and J by 6 bases, with 12 bases between them. The CDR3 nucleotides are TGTGCCAGCAGTTCCCCAGGGGACGCTGAAGCTTTCTTT. Translation: CASSSPGDAEAFF.

This rearrangement joins TRBV21-1 to TRBJ2-1; TRBD2, as called in the table, went unchecked against the DNA. TRBV21-1 counts as a pseudogene. The CDR3 consists of 16 residues. Written as DNA, the CDR3 is TGTGCCAGCAGCAGCCTTACTAGCGTTGCCTACAATGAGCAGTTCTTC. It codes for CASSSLTSVAYNEQFF.